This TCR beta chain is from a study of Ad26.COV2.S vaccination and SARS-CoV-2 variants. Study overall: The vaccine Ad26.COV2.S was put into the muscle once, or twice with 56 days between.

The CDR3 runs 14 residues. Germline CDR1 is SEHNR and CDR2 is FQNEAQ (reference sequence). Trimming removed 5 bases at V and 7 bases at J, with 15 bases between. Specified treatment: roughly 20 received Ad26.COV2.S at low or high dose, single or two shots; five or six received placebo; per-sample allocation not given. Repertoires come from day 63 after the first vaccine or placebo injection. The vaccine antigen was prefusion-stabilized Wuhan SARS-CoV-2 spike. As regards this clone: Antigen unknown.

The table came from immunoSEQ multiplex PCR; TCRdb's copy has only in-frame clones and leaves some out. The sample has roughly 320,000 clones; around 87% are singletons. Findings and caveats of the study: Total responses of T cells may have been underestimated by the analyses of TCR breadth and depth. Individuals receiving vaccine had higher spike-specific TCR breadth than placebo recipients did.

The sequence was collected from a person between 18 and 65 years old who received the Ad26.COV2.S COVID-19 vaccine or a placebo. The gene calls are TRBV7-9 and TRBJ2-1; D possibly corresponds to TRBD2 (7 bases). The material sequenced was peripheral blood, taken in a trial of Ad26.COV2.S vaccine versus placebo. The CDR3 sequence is CASSRGDTGNEQFF. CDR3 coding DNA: TGTGCCAGCAGCCGGGGGGACACGGGGAATGAGCAGTTCTTC.